A single sample is the source of the 29 T cell receptor beta chains below, sequenced in a study of CD8+CD57+ T cells in acquired aplastic anemia. Genomic DNA acted as the template from which TCR beta VDJ combination and CDR3 sequence profiling were carried out. MiXCR, run by TCRdb on the reads, gives a single entry per CDR3 protein. The table has some 280,000 distinct CDR3 sequences, 56% seen once. The sequenced material came from sorted CD4+, CD8+, or CD8+CD57+ T cells (not recorded which) from PBMCs. Receptor source: a human donor with severe aplastic anemia or a healthy control (not recorded which).

The chain carries TRBV6-6 and TRBJ1-1; tentatively, D is TRBD1 (6 bases). The germline V and J ends were trimmed by 6 bases and 7 bases, with 12 bases remaining between them. The germline gives CDR1 MNHNY, CDR2 SVGAGI (reference sequence). The CDR3 sequence is 12 residues long. The CDR3 region has the DNA TGTGCCAGCAGCTACAGGGTTGATGAAGCTTTCTTT. Its translation: CASSYRVDEAFF.

On this clonotype: In this CDR3 the conserved last residue, phenylalanine or tryptophan, is missing, so a read error is likely. The chain has TRBV10-3 and TRBJ2-2; D tentatively reads TRBD1 or TRBD2 (5 bases each). The CDR3 runs 14 residues. Looked up from germline, CDR1 is ENHRY and CDR2 is SYGVKD. V was cut by 6 bases and J by 1 base, with 9 bases left in between. The CDR3 loop reads CAISGTVNTGELFL. Here the CDR3 DNA reads TGTGCCATCAGCGGGACGGTGAACACCGGGGAGCTGTTTCTT.

The rearrangement links TRBV5-5 to TRBJ2-1, with a possible D match to TRBD1 (5 bases). The CDR3 runs 15 residues. V was trimmed by 1 base and J by 5 bases, leaving 13 bases between them. The germline gives CDR1 SGHKS, CDR2 YYEKEE (reference sequence). The CDR3 DNA sequence: TGTGCCAGCAGCTTGACTGACAGCCCGAACAATGAGCAGTTCTTC. This codes for CASSLTDSPNNEQFF.

This CDR3 reads CASTSGSGLYQPQHF. DNA of the CDR3: TGTGCCAGCACCTCGGGGAGTGGGCTTTATCAGCCCCAGCATTTT. This sequence joins TRBV28 and TRBJ1-5; D remains unclear. The CDR3 spans 15 residues. Per germline, CDR1 MDHEN and CDR2 SYDVKM. Trimming stripped 7 bases from V and 5 bases from J, with 18 bases between.

The chain recombines TRBV20-1 with TRBJ2-2, with a weak D call TRBD2 (6 bases). The CDR3 runs to 13 residues. Trimming left V 1 base short and J 8 bases short, with 11 bases between. Germline V CDR1 and CDR2: DFQATT, SNEGSKA (reference sequence). CDR3 nucleotides: TGCAGTGCTAGAGGTGGAGGGTTTGGGGAGCTGTTTTTT. Protein sequence: CSARGGGFGELFF.

This clonotype was seen ten or more times. CDR3 DNA sequence: TGTGCCAGTAGGGGGGCGGGGAATAGCAATCAGCCCCAGCATTTT. Translating it yields CASRGAGNSNQPQHF. The chain recombines TRBV19 with TRBJ1-5; D possibly corresponds to TRBD1 (6 bases). This CDR3 is 15 amino acids long. Trimming pared 6 bases from V and 0 bases from J, leaving 12 bases between. CDR1 is LNHDA and CDR2 is SQIVND in the germline V gene (reference sequence).

The table lists this clonotype with many counts. The chain employs TRBV7-9 and TRBJ1-1; 7 bases are shared with TRBD1. V was clipped by 5 bases and J by 5 bases; unmatched bases: 11. The germline V gene encodes CDR1 SEHNR and CDR2 FQNEAQ (reference sequence). The CDR3 has 15 amino acids. The CDR3 coding sequence is TGTGCCAGCAGCCCCGCGAAGGGGGCTTTTACTGAAGCTTTCTTT. As protein: CASSPAKGAFTEAFF.

This chain uses TRBV7-2 with TRBJ2-2, with 14 bases fitting TRBD2. The CDR3 runs 18 residues. The V and J ends lost 4 bases and 4 bases, in that order; junction bases with no gene match: 8. The germline V gene has CDR1 SGHTA and CDR2 FQGNSA. CDR3 coding DNA: TGTGCCAGCAGCTGGACTAGCGGGGGGATTGCCAGCACCGGGGAGCTGTTTTTT. This encodes CASSWTSGGIASTGELFF.

For this clonotype: Sequence at one end of the junction differs from germline and may be a read error. The chain joins TRBV10-3 to TRBJ1-1, with D possibly being TRBD1 (6 bases). Looked up from germline, CDR1 is ENHRY and CDR2 is SYGVKD. The CDR3 covers 13 residues. The CDR3 sequence is CAIKDRTNTEDFF. CDR3 DNA: TGTGCCATCAAGGACAGAACGAACACTGAAGATTTCTTT.

This clonotype occurred many times. The rearrangement uses TRBV10-3 and TRBJ1-2; 7 bases line up with TRBD1. Germline V gene sequence: CDR1 ENHRY, CDR2 SYGVKD. Unmatched junction bases numbered 2, after V lost 3 bases and J lost 4 bases. There are 13 residues in the CDR3. The CDR3 region is CAISDGQVYGYTF. In DNA form, the CDR3 reads TGTGCCATCAGTGACGGACAGGTCTATGGCTACACCTTC.

This CDR3 is CASSGPGTSAKTQYF. The CDR3 nucleotides read TGTGCCAGCAGCGGACCCGGGACTAGCGCTAAGACCCAGTACTTC. The genes are TRBV5-5 and TRBJ2-5, with 10 nucleotides matching TRBD2. The CDR3 has 15 amino acids. Germline CDR1 SGHKS, CDR2 YYEKEE (reference sequence). J was trimmed by 6 bases and V by 4 bases; bases with no gene match: 9.

This clonotype appeared a few times. The V call is TRBV15, the J call TRBJ2-7, with D possibly matching TRBD2 (7 bases). The CDR3 extends over 17 amino acids. Trimming left V 0 bases short and J 2 bases short, with 17 bases between. CDR1 LNHNV and CDR2 YYDKDF come from the germline V gene (reference sequence). The CDR3 region is CATSRESGGAQTYEQYF. CDR3 nucleotides: TGTGCCACCAGCAGAGAATCTGGGGGGGCGCAAACCTACGAGCAGTACTTC.

This clonotype was recorded only once. The rearrangement joins TRBV20-1 to TRBJ1-1; D gene unclear. This CDR3 has 13 amino acids. Germline V CDR1 and CDR2: DFQATT, SNEGSKA (reference sequence). The V gene lost 5 bases and the J gene lost 1 base, with 11 bases spanning the gap. The chain's CDR3 is CSASQDGNTEAFF. The DNA for the CDR3 is TGCAGTGCTTCTCAGGACGGGAACACTGAAGCTTTCTTT.

The chain recombines TRBV19 with TRBJ1-3; TRBD1 matches 8 bases. Trimming took 5 bases from V and 4 from J; bases not matched to a gene: 10. The length of the CDR3 is 16 residues. Germline CDR1 LNHDA, CDR2 SQIVND (reference sequence). CDR3 sequence reads: CASSYAGGAFGNTIYF. CDR3 in DNA: TGTGCCAGTAGTTATGCAGGGGGCGCGTTCGGAAACACCATATATTTT.

This clonotype has more than one count but fewer than ten. The CDR3 protein is CASSIGTAYGYTF. Written as DNA, the CDR3 is TGTGCCAGTAGTATAGGGACAGCCTATGGCTACACCTTC. The V gene is TRBV19, the J gene TRBJ1-2, with D perhaps matching TRBD1 (6 bases). The CDR3 has 13 amino acids. From germline, CDR1 is LNHDA and CDR2 SQIVND (reference sequence). The V end lost 1 base, the J end lost 4 bases, and 7 bases lay between the germline ends.

The V and J genes are TRBV19 and TRBJ1-2; the match to TRBD1 covers 7 bases. The V and J ends lost 9 bases and 0 bases, in that order; junction bases with no gene match: 4. The V gene's germline CDR1 is LNHDA and CDR2 SQIVND (reference sequence). CDR3 size: 13 residues. Here the CDR3 reads CASWDSPNYGYTF. The CDR3 region has the DNA TGTGCCAGCTGGGACAGTCCTAACTATGGCTACACCTTC.

This chain connects TRBV14 to TRBJ1-6; D is possibly TRBD1 (6 bases). V lost 1 base and J lost 5, with 9 bases in between. The CDR3 totals 15 residues. Germline V CDR1 and CDR2: SGHDN, FVKESK. CDR3 protein: CASSQVQGNNSPLHF. CDR3 nucleotide sequence: TGTGCCAGCAGCCAAGTCCAGGGGAATAATTCACCCCTCCACTTT.

A note on this clonotype: Given a much more abundant clone one base away, this may be a read error. This sequence joins TRBV5-1 and TRBJ2-5; D unresolved. Trimming cost V 0 bases and J 2 bases, with 14 bases left between them. There are 16 residues in the CDR3. Germline CDR1 reads SGHRS; CDR2 reads YFSETQ. CDR3 nucleotides: TGCGCCAGCAGCTTGGCCCCCAACTCACGGCAAGAGACCCAGTACTTC. Translation gives CASSLAPNSRQETQYF.

The gene calls are TRBV7-6 and TRBJ1-1; D perhaps matches TRBD1 (6 bases). V lost 8 bases and J lost 3, with 19 bases in between. The CDR3 length is 15 residues. Germline-derived CDR1 and CDR2 are SGHVS and FNYEAQ. The CDR3 bases are TGTGCCAGCCAGCTGGGGGCGAGTCAGGACACTGAAGCTTTCTTT. Amino acids: CASQLGASQDTEAFF.

The table lists this clonotype with many counts. This chain connects TRBV6-5 to TRBJ1-2; the D gene is possibly TRBD1 (5 bases). V was clipped by 1 base and J by 4 bases, with 7 bases between them. The CDR3 runs 13 residues. Germline CDR1 and CDR2: MNHEY and SVGAGI. The CDR3 DNA sequence: TGTGCCAGCAGTTACTGGGGCGGCTATGGCTACACCTTC. Translated: CASSYWGGYGYTF.

The V gene is TRBV7-9, the J gene TRBJ2-2, with D uncertain. Per the germline V gene, CDR1 is SEHNR and CDR2 is FQNEAQ (reference sequence). This CDR3 is 15 amino acids long. Trimming shortened V by 6 bases and J by 5 bases, and 16 bases separated the two germline ends. In DNA form, the CDR3 reads TGTGCCAGCAGTCCCGGTGATGGGCCTACCGGGGAGCTGTTTTTT. The encoded protein is CASSPGDGPTGELFF.

This clonotype has at least ten counts. The chain uses TRBV15 and TRBJ1-2, with D uncertain. CDR1 and CDR2 from the germline V gene are LNHNV and YYDKDF (reference sequence). This CDR3 comprises 15 residues. The germline V and J ends were trimmed by 0 bases and 5 bases, with 13 bases remaining between them. CDR3 nucleotides: TGTGCCACCAGCAGAGATATGCTCTGGGAGTATGGCTACACCTTC. This encodes CATSRDMLWEYGYTF. The full variable domain, completed using reference TRBV15 and TRBJ1-2, is DAMVIQNPRYQVTQFGKPVTLSCSQTLNHNVMYWYQQKSSQAPKLLFHYYDKDFNNEADTPDNFQSRRPNTSFCFLDIRSPGLGDTAMYLCATSRDMLWEYGYTFGSGTRLTVV.

This clonotype appeared many times. V usage is TRBV7-2 and J usage is TRBJ2-1; either TRBD1 or TRBD2 may supply D (5 bases each). The CDR3 consists of 16 residues. In germline, CDR1 is SGHTA, CDR2 FQGNSA. V gave up 7 bases and J gave up 0 bases, with 16 bases separating them. The CDR3 reads CASTPPGRSSYNEQFF. The CDR3 DNA reads TGTGCCAGCACCCCTCCGGGACGGAGCTCCTACAATGAGCAGTTCTTC.

This clonotype has just a few counts. The V gene is TRBV7-9, the J gene TRBJ2-6, with D maybe TRBD2 (5 bases). This CDR3 contains 16 residues. CDR1 is SEHNR and CDR2 is FQNEAQ in the germline V gene (reference sequence). Trimming took off 7 bases at V and 4 bases at J, with 17 bases between the two ends. The CDR3 is CASTLRVAGGANVLTF. The CDR3 bases are TGTGCCAGCACCTTGAGGGTTGCGGGCGGGGCCAACGTCCTGACTTTC. Using reference TRBV7-9 and TRBJ2-6 for the parts outside the CDR3, the full variable domain is DTGVSQNPRHKITKRGQNVTFRCDPISEHNRLYWYRQTLGQGPEFLTYFQNEAQLEKSRLLSDRFSAERPKGSFSTLEIQRTEQGDSAMYLCASTLRVAGGANVLTFGAGSRLTVL.

The V gene is TRBV2, the J gene TRBJ1-1; unclear D gene. The germline V gene encodes CDR1 SNHLY and CDR2 FYNNEI. Trimming removed 8 bases from V and 1 base from J, with 11 bases in between. The CDR3 totals 13 residues. The CDR3 loop is CASCRRENTEAFF. The CDR3 coding sequence is TGTGCCAGCTGTCGACGGGAGAACACTGAAGCTTTCTTT.

The table lists this clonotype with many counts. CDR3 sequence (DNA): TGCGCCAGCAGCTTGAGTCAGGGTCTCACCACTAATGAAAAACTGTTTTTT. It translates to CASSLSQGLTTNEKLFF. V and J are TRBV5-1 and TRBJ1-4; possibly TRBD1 for D (5 bases). V lost 1 base to trimming and J lost 2 bases, with 15 bases between them. The CDR3 contains 17 residues. The germline gives CDR1 SGHRS, CDR2 YFSETQ.

The V and J genes are TRBV15 and TRBJ2-1; the D gene is possibly TRBD2 (6 bases). There are 15 residues in the CDR3. The germline gives CDR1 LNHNV, CDR2 YYDKDF (reference sequence). Trimming took 5 bases from V and 6 from J, leaving 17 bases between them. The CDR3 here is CATSWDSSFRNEQFF. CDR3 DNA sequence: TGTGCCACCAGCTGGGACTCTTCGTTTCGCAATGAGCAGTTCTTC.

This clonotype has ten or more counts. This chain links TRBV4-2 with TRBJ2-3; possibly TRBD2 for D (7 bases). The CDR3 has 18 amino acids. CDR1 is LGHNA, CDR2 YNFKEQ, per germline. Trimming took off 0 bases at V and 0 bases at J, with 16 bases between the two ends. This CDR3 is CASSQERAGASSTDTQYF. CDR3 bases: TGTGCCAGCAGCCAAGAACGGGCGGGGGCCTCTAGCACAGATACGCAGTATTTT.

CDR3 amino acids: CATRQGAQETQYF. The CDR3 bases are TGTGCCACCCGACAGGGGGCCCAAGAGACCCAGTACTTC. This sequence joins TRBV24-1 and TRBJ2-5; 10 bases align to TRBD1. The junction had 1 base not matched to a gene; V was cut back by 9 bases and J by 1 base. CDR3 length equals 13 residues. Looked up from germline, CDR1 is KGHDR and CDR2 is SFDVKD.